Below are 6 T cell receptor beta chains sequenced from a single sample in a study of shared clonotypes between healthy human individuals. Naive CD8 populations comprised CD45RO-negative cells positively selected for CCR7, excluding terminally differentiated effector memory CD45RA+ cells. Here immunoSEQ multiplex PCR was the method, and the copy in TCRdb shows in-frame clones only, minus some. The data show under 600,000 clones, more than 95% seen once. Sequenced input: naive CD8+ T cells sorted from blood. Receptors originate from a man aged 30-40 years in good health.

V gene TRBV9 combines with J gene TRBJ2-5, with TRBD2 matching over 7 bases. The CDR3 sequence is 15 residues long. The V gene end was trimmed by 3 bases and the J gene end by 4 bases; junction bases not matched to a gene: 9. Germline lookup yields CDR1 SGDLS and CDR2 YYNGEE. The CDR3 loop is CASSAWGGMGETQYF. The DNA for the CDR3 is TGTGCCAGCAGCGCCTGGGGAGGGATGGGAGAGACCCAGTACTTC.

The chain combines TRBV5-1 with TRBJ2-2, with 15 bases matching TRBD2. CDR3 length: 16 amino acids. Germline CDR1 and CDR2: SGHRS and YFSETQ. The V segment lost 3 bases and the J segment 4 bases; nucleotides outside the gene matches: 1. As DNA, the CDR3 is TGCGCCAGCAGCTGGGGACTAGCGGGAGGCACCGGGGAGCTGTTTTTT. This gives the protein CASSWGLAGGTGELFF.

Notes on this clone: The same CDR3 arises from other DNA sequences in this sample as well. CDR3: CASSLSSGYEQYF. The CDR3 DNA reads TGTGCCAGCAGTTTATCCTCAGGCTACGAGCAGTACTTC. The chain combines TRBV27 with TRBJ2-7; D gene unclear. This CDR3 spans 13 amino acids. Trimming took off 0 bases at V and 3 bases at J, with 6 bases between the two ends. Germline V gene data show CDR1 as MNHEY and CDR2 as SMNVEV (reference sequence).

The CDR3 spells CASSEQGLSLSGANVLTF. DNA of the CDR3: TGTGCCAGCAGCGAACAGGGACTTTCCCTTTCTGGGGCCAACGTCCTGACTTTC. The J gene is TRBJ2-6, the V gene TRBV9; either TRBD1 or TRBD2 may supply D (6 bases each). CDR3 length: 18 amino acids. Germline CDR1 SGDLS, CDR2 YYNGEE. The germline V and J ends were trimmed by 3 bases and 1 base, with 17 bases remaining between them.

This CDR3 reads CASSPPDRVGYEQYF. The CDR3 region has the DNA TGTGCCAGCAGCCCCCCGGACAGGGTCGGCTACGAGCAGTACTTC. The rearrangement uses TRBV5-4 and TRBJ2-7, with 8 bases lining up with TRBD1. The CDR3 runs 15 residues. V was pared by 4 bases and J by 3 bases, with 9 bases of the junction left unmatched. From germline, CDR1 is SGHNT and CDR2 YYREEE (reference sequence).

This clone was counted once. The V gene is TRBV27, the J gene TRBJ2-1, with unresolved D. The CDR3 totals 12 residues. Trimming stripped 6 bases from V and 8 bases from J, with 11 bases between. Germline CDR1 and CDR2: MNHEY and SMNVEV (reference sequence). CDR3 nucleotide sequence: TGTGCCAGCAGGGACCAAGTCCATGAGCAGTTCTTC. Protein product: CASRDQVHEQFF.